The present entry profiles one TCR beta chain with its context. Relative to the germline gene, one junction end is altered; a read error may explain this. This sample was taken from a study of CD8+CD57+ T cells in acquired aplastic anemia. The germline V gene has CDR1 SEHNR and CDR2 FQNEAQ (reference sequence). The CDR3 contains 13 residues. Genomic DNA provided the template from which TCR beta VDJ and CDR3 profiles were obtained. Each CDR3 protein gets one entry after TCRdb re-called the reads with MiXCR. The sample includes around 50,000 distinct CDR3 sequences, about 73% seen only once; the top ten take 34%.

This sequence originates from a human donor in good health, serving as a control. The sequenced material came from sorted CD4+, CD8+, or CD8+CD57+ T cells (not recorded which) from PBMCs. This chain links TRBV7-9 with TRBJ1-6, with D unclear. CDR3 sequence (DNA): TGCGCCAGCAGCCAACCACTTAATTCACCCCTCCACTTT. Translation: CASSQPLNSPLHF.